The present TCR beta chain was sequenced within a study of blood T cells in healthy people across ages. Study-wide results and limits: Versus aged donors, long-lived donors had higher diversity and more naive CD4+ cells.

Turning to this clonotype: Its specificity is not known.

Germline CDR1 MNHEY, CDR2 SVGEGT. The CDR3 runs 14 residues. With a J-beta primer mix and a sample-barcoded 5' primer, a second PCR ran 7 to 11 cycles. Every molecule of cDNA carried a tag from a template-switch adaptor with 12 random nucleotides. Each CDR3 protein is one row after TCRdb ran MiXCR on the 5' RACE reads. The data show 800,000 or so distinct CDR3 sequences, 62% seen once. What was sequenced was blood. This receptor was taken from a young man in good health. The rearrangement links TRBV6-2 or TRBV6-3 to TRBJ2-5; 8 positions agree with TRBD1. Gene TRBJ2-7 matches the end of the DNA better, so the J call may be wrong. Written as DNA, the CDR3 is TGTGCCAGCAGTTCCGGGACAGGCGTCGTCGAGCAGTACTTC. The encoded protein is CASSSGTGVVEQYF.